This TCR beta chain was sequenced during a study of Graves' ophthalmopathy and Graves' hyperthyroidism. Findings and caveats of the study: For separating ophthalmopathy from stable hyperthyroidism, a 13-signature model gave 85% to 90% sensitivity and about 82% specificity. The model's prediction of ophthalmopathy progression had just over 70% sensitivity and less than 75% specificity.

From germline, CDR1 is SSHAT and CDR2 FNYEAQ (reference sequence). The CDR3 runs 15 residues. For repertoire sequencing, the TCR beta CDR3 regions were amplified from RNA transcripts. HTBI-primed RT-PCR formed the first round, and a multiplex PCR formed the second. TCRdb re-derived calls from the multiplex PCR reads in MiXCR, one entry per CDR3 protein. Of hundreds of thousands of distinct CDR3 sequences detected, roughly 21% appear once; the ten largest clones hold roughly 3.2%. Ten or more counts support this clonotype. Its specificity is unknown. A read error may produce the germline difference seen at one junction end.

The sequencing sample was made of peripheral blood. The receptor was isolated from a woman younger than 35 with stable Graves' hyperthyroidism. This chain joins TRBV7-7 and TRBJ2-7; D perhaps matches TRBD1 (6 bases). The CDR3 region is CASSPDSSTSYEQYF. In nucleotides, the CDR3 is TGTGCTAGCAGCCCGGACAGTTCAACCTCCTACGAGCAGTACTTC.